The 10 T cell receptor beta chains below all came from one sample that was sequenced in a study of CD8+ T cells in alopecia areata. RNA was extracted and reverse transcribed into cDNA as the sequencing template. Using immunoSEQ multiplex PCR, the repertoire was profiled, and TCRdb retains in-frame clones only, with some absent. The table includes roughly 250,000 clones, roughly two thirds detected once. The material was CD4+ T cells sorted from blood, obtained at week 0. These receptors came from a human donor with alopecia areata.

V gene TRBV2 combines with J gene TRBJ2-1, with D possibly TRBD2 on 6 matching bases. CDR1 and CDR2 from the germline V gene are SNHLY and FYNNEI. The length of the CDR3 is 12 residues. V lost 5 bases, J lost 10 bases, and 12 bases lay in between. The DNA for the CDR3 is TGTGCCAGCAGTCGTGCAGGAGGGGAGCAGTTCTTC. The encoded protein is CASSRAGGEQFF.

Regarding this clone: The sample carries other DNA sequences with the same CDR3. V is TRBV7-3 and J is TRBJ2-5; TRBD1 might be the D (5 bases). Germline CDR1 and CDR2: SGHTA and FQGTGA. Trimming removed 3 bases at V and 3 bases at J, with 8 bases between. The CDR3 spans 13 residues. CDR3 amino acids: CASSFGREETQYF. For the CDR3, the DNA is TGTGCCAGCAGCTTCGGCAGGGAAGAGACCCAGTACTTC.

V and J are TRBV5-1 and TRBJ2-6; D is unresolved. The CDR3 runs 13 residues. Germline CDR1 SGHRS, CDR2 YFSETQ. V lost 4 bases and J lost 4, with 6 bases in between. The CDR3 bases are TGCGCCAGCAGCCCGGAGGGGGCCAACGTCCTGACTTTC. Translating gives CASSPEGANVLTF.

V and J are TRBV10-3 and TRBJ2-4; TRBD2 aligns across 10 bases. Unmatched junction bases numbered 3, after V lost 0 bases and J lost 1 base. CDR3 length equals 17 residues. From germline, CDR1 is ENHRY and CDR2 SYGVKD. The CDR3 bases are TGTGCCATCAGTGAGTCAGGACTAGCGGTCGCCAAAAACATTCAGTACTTC. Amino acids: CAISESGLAVAKNIQYF.

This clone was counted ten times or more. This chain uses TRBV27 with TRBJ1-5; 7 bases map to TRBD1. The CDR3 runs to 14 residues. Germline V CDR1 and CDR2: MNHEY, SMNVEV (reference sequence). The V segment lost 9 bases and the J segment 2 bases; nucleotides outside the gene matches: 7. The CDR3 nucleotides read TGTGCCAGAGAGACAGGGTTTTGCAATCAGCCCCAGCATTTT. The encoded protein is CARETGFCNQPQHF.

The CDR3 DNA follows: TGTGCCAGCAGCTTAAGTCCCGGGGATCCCCTCCACTTT. It codes for CASSLSPGDPLHF. The chain has TRBV7-2 and TRBJ1-6; D gene ambiguous. This CDR3 region has 13 residues. Germline lookup yields CDR1 SGHTA and CDR2 FQGNSA. Trimming shortened V by 2 bases and J by 13 bases, and 12 bases separated the two germline ends.

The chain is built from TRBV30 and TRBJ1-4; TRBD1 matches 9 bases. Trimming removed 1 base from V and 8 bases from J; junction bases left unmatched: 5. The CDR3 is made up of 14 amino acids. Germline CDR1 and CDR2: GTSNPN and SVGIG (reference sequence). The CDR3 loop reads CAWSAGQGGEKLFF. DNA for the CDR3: TGTGCCTGGAGTGCGGGACAGGGAGGAGAAAAACTGTTTTTT. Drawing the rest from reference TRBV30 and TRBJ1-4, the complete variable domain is SQTIHQWPATLVQPVGSPLSLECTVEGTSNPNLYWYRQAAGRGLQLLFYSVGIGQISSEVPQNLSASRPQDRQFILSSKKLLLSDSGFYLCAWSAGQGGEKLFFGSGTQLSVL.

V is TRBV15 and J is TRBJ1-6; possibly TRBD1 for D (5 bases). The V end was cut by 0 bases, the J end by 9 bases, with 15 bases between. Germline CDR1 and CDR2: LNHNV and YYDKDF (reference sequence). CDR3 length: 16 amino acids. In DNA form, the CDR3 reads TGTGCCACCAGCAGAGATCCAGGGACCCTAGGTTCACCCCTCCACTTT. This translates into CATSRDPGTLGSPLHF.

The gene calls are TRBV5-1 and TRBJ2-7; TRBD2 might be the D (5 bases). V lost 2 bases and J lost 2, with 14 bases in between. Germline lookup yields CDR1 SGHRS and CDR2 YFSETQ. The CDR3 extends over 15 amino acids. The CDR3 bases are TGCGCCAGCAGCTTCCTGGCGGGTCCCACCTACGAGCAGTACTTC. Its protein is CASSFLAGPTYEQYF.

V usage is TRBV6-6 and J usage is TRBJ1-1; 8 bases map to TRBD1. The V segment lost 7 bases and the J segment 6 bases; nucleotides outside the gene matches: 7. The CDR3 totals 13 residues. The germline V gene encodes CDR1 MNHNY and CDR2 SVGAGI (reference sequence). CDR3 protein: CASTSGGNAEAFF. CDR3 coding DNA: TGTGCCAGCACCTCAGGGGGCAATGCTGAAGCTTTCTTT.